This T cell receptor (beta chain) was found in a study of naive and memory T cell subsets. Whole-study findings and limits: TCRs were reportedly recovered from both biopsy types, mostly tuberculin test sites.

The CDR3 is 16 residues long. V dropped 2 bases and J dropped 0; count of bases not matched to a gene: 2. Per germline, CDR1 MNHEY and CDR2 SMNVEV (reference sequence). This clonotype came up a few times. Its antigen is unidentified. Treatment indicated: skin biopsy from PPD injection site in Mantoux-positive individual. TCR cDNA received a 3' ligated oligonucleotide that carried a UMI. Tuberculin skin test biopsies were taken where PPD was injected in Mantoux-positive people. Four PCR rounds used nested alpha and beta constant region primers plus the SP2 primer. For blood and skin samples, reverse transcription used TCR alpha and beta constant primers. TCRdb redid the calling of the UMI-ligation and nested PCR reads with MiXCR, one entry per CDR3 protein. The table has about 37,000 distinct CDR3 sequences, 11% seen once.

Specimen: skin, collected from a tuberculin skin test site. The sequence derives from an adult in good health. The chain has TRBV27 and TRBJ2-7; 12 bases match TRBD2. CDR3 in amino acids: CASSLLAGGGSYEQYF. CDR3 sequence (DNA): TGTGCCAGCAGTTTACTAGCGGGAGGGGGCTCCTACGAGCAGTACTTC.